The present TCR beta chain was sequenced within a study of cytomegalovirus exposure and HLA in healthy donors. The PCR employed 60 Vbeta primers together with 13 Jbeta primers. The protocol was immunoSEQ multiplex PCR, while the TCRdb copy is restricted to in-frame clones and leaves out a portion. The sample lists some 140,000 clones; 79% were seen once. From germline, CDR1 is SNHLY and CDR2 FYNNEI. There are 15 residues in the CDR3. The junction had 18 bases not matched to a gene; V was cut back by 8 bases and J by 9 bases. Healthy bone marrow donors made up the donor group. This clone has only one observation.

The source is a man younger than 35 in good health and CMV-seronegative. The V call is TRBV2, the J call TRBJ1-2, with 7 bases aligning to TRBD1. The sequenced sample consisted of PBMCs. The CDR3 is CASLATGQDYPSYTF. CDR3 in DNA: TGTGCCAGCCTCGCCACCGGACAGGACTACCCGAGCTACACCTTC. Complete variable domain (other parts from reference TRBV2 and TRBJ1-2): EPEVTQTPSHQVTQMGQEVILRCVPISNHLYFYWYRQILGQKVEFLVSFYNNEISEKSEIFDDQFSVERPDGSNFTLKIRSTKLEDSAMYFCASLATGQDYPSYTFGSGTRLTVV.